This T cell receptor beta chain emerged from a study of OX40 agonist ivuxolimab in advanced cancers. In the study overall: People in dose escalation had one of these cancers: hepatocellular carcinoma, melanoma, renal cell or head and neck cancer.

Libraries were prepared by immunoSEQ multiplex PCR; TCRdb keeps only in-frame clonotypes and omits some of them. Of 65,000 to 70,000 clones in the sample, roughly nine tenths were seen once. This CDR3 is built from 15 residues. The V and J ends lost 7 bases and 4 bases respectively, with 14 bases between them. Germline V gene data show CDR1 as MDHEN and CDR2 as SYDVKM. The receptor comes from an adult with an advanced solid tumor such as melanoma, head and neck, liver or kidney cancer. The sample here was CD4+ or CD8+ T cells sorted from blood, taken in a trial of the OX40 agonist ivuxolimab. The chain recombines TRBV28 with TRBJ2-6; no clear D gene. The CDR3 here is CASIPRSSGANVLTF. Written as DNA, the CDR3 is TGTGCCAGCATCCCAAGGTCTTCCGGGGCCAACGTCCTGACTTTC. The full variable domain, in which reference TRBV28 and TRBJ2-6 provide the parts outside the CDR3, is DVKVTQSSRYLVKRTGEKVFLECVQDMDHENMFWYRQDPGLGLRLIYFSYDVKMKEKGDIPEGYSVSREKKERFSLILESASTNQTSMYLCASIPRSSGANVLTFGAGSRLTVL.